The next 14 T cell receptor beta chains were all read from a single sample in a study of pediatric ulcerative colitis. Only in-frame clones appear in the TCRdb table, and some are missing; sequencing was by immunoSEQ multiplex PCR. The sample lists tens of thousands of clones; 86% were seen once. The sample taken for sequencing was blood. The receptor source for this set is a boy younger than 18 with severe ulcerative colitis.

This clone came up once. The genes are TRBV29-1 and TRBJ2-7, with a tentative D call TRBD2 (5 bases). CDR1 SQVTM and CDR2 ANQGSEA come from the germline V gene. This CDR3 comprises 11 residues. Trimming left V 6 bases short and J 5 bases short, with 11 bases between. CDR3 loop: CSVSGPNEQYF. The CDR3 nucleotides are TGCAGCGTGAGCGGCCCCAACGAGCAGTACTTC.

The chain carries TRBV27 and TRBJ2-6; tentative D call: TRBD1 (5 bases). CDR3 size: 16 residues. The germline V gene has CDR1 MNHEY and CDR2 SMNVEV (reference sequence). V lost 4 bases and J 0 bases, leaving 10 bases between the germline ends. CDR3 loop: CASSWGPGSGANVLTF. CDR3 in DNA: TGTGCCAGCAGTTGGGGCCCCGGCTCTGGGGCCAACGTCCTGACTTTC.

The rearrangement joins TRBV4-2 to TRBJ2-3; TRBD2 matches at 8 bases. The V segment lost 1 base and the J segment 3 bases; nucleotides outside the gene matches: 9. The CDR3 covers 17 residues. CDR1 is LGHNA, CDR2 YNFKEQ, per germline. CDR3 sequence: CASSQGQAGEGTDTQYF. As DNA, the CDR3 is TGTGCCAGCAGCCAAGGTCAAGCGGGAGAAGGGACAGATACGCAGTATTTT.

CDR3 in amino acids: CASSWAGVSGETQYF. Here the CDR3 DNA reads TGTGCCAGTAGCTGGGCGGGAGTGAGTGGAGAGACCCAGTACTTC. The J gene is TRBJ2-5, the V gene TRBV19, with 7 bases identical to TRBD2. V shed 6 bases, J shed 4 bases, and the junction held 11 bases outside the gene matches. Germline V lookup: CDR1 LNHDA, CDR2 SQIVND (reference sequence). This CDR3 contains 15 residues. The entire variable domain, with the rest obtained from reference TRBV19 and TRBJ2-5, is as follows: DGGITQSPKYLFRKEGQNVTLSCEQNLNHDAMYWYRQDPGQGLRLIYYSQIVNDFQKGDIAEGYSVSREKKESFPLTVTSAQKNPTAFYLCASSWAGVSGETQYFGPGTRLLVL.

The genes are TRBV18 and TRBJ1-3; 7 nucleotides align to TRBD1. J gave up 2 bases and V 4 bases, and 11 bases lay outside the gene matches. Germline CDR1 reads KGHSH; CDR2 reads LQKENI. This CDR3 contains 17 residues. CDR3 loop: CASSLSQGELAGNTIYF. The CDR3 DNA is TGTGCCAGCTCACTAAGCCAGGGGGAGCTGGCTGGAAACACCATATATTTT.

The J gene is TRBJ2-1, the V gene TRBV30; weak D call: TRBD2 (6 bases). Germline CDR1 is GTSNPN and CDR2 is SVGIG (reference sequence). V lost 1 base and J lost 0, with 7 bases in between. This CDR3 has 14 amino acids. The CDR3 coding sequence is TGTGCCTGGAGTGAGACTAGCTCCTACAATGAGCAGTTCTTC. It encodes CAWSETSSYNEQFF. Variable domain in full (rest from reference TRBV30 and TRBJ2-1): SQTIHQWPATLVQPVGSPLSLECTVEGTSNPNLYWYRQAAGRGLQLLFYSVGIGQISSEVPQNLSASRPQDRQFILSSKKLLLSDSGFYLCAWSETSSYNEQFFGPGTRLTVL.

The J gene is TRBJ2-5, the V gene TRBV6-5, with 7 bases identical to TRBD2. This CDR3 has 14 amino acids. Germline CDR1 reads MNHEY; CDR2 reads SVGAGI. J lost 3 bases, V lost 4 bases, and 5 bases had no gene match. CDR3 in amino acids: CASSSTGGKETQYF. CDR3 nucleotides: TGTGCCAGCAGTTCTACGGGGGGAAAAGAGACCCAGTACTTC.

The chain has TRBV4-3 and TRBJ2-7, with TRBD1 matching 12 bases. The V gene's germline CDR1 is LGHNA and CDR2 YSLEER. The CDR3 consists of 16 residues. Germline trimming cut 1 base from V and 2 bases from J; bases unmatched to any gene: 3. The CDR3 nucleotides read TGCGCCAGCAGCCAAGGCGGGACAGGGGGCCCCTACGAGCAGTACTTC. It encodes CASSQGGTGGPYEQYF.

The gene calls are TRBV6-1 and TRBJ2-7; a possible D gene is TRBD1 (5 bases). From germline, CDR1 is MNHNS and CDR2 SASEGT. The CDR3 contains 13 residues. Trimming took 4 bases from V and 6 from J, leaving 13 bases between them. CDR3 in DNA: TGTGCCAGCAGTGTAGAATCAACAGGCGAGCAGTACTTC. Its protein is CASSVESTGEQYF.

The genes are TRBV5-4 and TRBJ2-2; a weak D match, TRBD2 (5 bases). The CDR3 sequence is 14 residues long. In germline, CDR1 is SGHNT, CDR2 YYREEE (reference sequence). Trimming shortened V by 4 bases and J by 8 bases, and 15 bases separated the two germline ends. As DNA, the CDR3 is TGTGCCAGCAGCGAACTAGGCCCTCTTGGGGAGCTGTTTTTT. Translated: CASSELGPLGELFF.

The genes are TRBV5-1 and TRBJ2-7; possibly TRBD2 for D (5 bases). Trimming removed 5 bases at V and 3 bases at J, with 12 bases between. This CDR3 comprises 13 residues. Looked up from germline, CDR1 is SGHRS and CDR2 is YFSETQ. The CDR3 coding sequence is TGCGCCAGCAGTCCTACTAGTCTCTACGAGCAGTACTTC. Translation gives CASSPTSLYEQYF.

The chain is built from TRBV6-5 and TRBJ2-1, with 8 bases fitting TRBD2. Germline V lookup: CDR1 MNHEY, CDR2 SVGAGI. The V segment lost 4 bases and the J segment 4 bases; nucleotides outside the gene matches: 9. The CDR3 runs 16 residues. The CDR3 is CASSSKLAEVYNEQFF. The CDR3 nucleotides are TGTGCCAGCAGTTCCAAACTAGCGGAAGTATACAATGAGCAGTTCTTC.

This chain connects TRBV7-9 to TRBJ1-4, with D hard to call. With 5 bases removed from V and 5 bases from J, the gap between germline ends came to 12 bases. CDR3 size: 14 residues. The germline V gene has CDR1 SEHNR and CDR2 FQNEAQ (reference sequence). This chain's CDR3 is CASSDGLPNEKLFF. CDR3 bases: TGTGCCAGCAGCGACGGTCTTCCGAATGAAAAACTGTTTTTT.

V is TRBV6-4 and J is TRBJ1-2, with D maybe TRBD1 (5 bases). CDR3 length equals 19 residues. CDR1 is MRHNA and CDR2 is SNTAGT in the germline V gene. V was clipped by 0 bases and J by 1 base, with 21 bases between them. CDR3 coding DNA: TGTGCCAGCAGTGACTCGTCGGTCATAAAGGGGATCTTTAACTATGGCTACACCTTC. The encoded protein is CASSDSSVIKGIFNYGYTF.